A single sample gave rise to the 5 T cell receptor beta chains below, sequenced in a study of blood T cells in healthy people across ages. The second PCR ran roughly 6 to 11 cycles with a sample-barcoded 5' primer and J-beta primers. One entry per CDR3 protein, called by TCRdb with MiXCR from the 5' RACE reads. The sample lists 800,000 to 900,000 distinct CDR3 sequences, approximately 65% occurring once. The sequenced material came from blood. The receptors originated from a man aged 25 to 40 in good health.

The chain couples TRBV29-1 to TRBJ2-1; the match to TRBD2 covers 8 bases. Germline loops: CDR1 SQVTM, CDR2 ANQGSEA. After removal of 0 bases from V and 0 bases from J, the junction contained 10 bases not matched to a gene. The CDR3 extends over 18 amino acids. CDR3 nucleotide sequence: TGCAGCGTTGAAGATAGGTCACTAGCGGCGTTCTCCTACAATGAGCAGTTCTTC. This gives the protein CSVEDRSLAAFSYNEQFF.

The CDR3: CASSQDYLVGRGRRGNEQFF. The CDR3, as DNA: TGCGCCAGCAGCCAAGATTACCTAGTAGGCAGGGGGCGACGAGGGAATGAGCAGTTCTTC. This chain connects TRBV4-3 to TRBJ2-1, with 8 positions matching TRBD1. The CDR3 runs 20 residues. Germline V gene lookup returns CDR1 LGHNA and CDR2 YSLEER. Trimming at V came to 0 bases and at J to 7 bases, leaving 20 bases not matched to a gene.

The rearrangement links TRBV5-1 to TRBJ2-4; 9 nucleotides match TRBD1. Matching the DNA end better, TRBJ2-7 makes the J call doubtful. Germline lookup yields CDR1 SGHRS and CDR2 YFSETQ. This CDR3 spans 14 amino acids. The CDR3 sequence: CASRGGTGSYEQYF. For the CDR3, the DNA is TGCGCCAGCAGGGGCGGGACAGGGAGCTACGAGCAGTACTTC.

In its sample, this clonotype was seen once. The chain recombines TRBV6-2 or TRBV6-3 with TRBJ1-5, with 10 bases matching TRBD1. V shed 8 bases and J 7 bases; nucleotides not matched to a gene: 8. Germline lookup yields CDR1 MNHEY and CDR2 SVGEGT. CDR3 size: 14 residues. Written as DNA, the CDR3 is TGTGCCAGCGGGATCATGACAGGGGGCCAGCCCCAGCATTTT. Translation gives CASGIMTGGQPQHF.

This chain joins TRBV7-9 and TRBJ1-2; no clear D. V shed 5 bases and J shed 8 bases, with 15 bases lying between them. The CDR3 contains 13 residues. The germline V gene encodes CDR1 SEHNR and CDR2 FQNEAQ (reference sequence). The CDR3 region is CASSLNEGGGYTF. DNA of the CDR3: TGTGCCAGCAGCCTTAATGAGGGTGGCGGCTACACCTTC. Variable domain in full (rest from reference TRBV7-9 and TRBJ1-2): DTGVSQNPRHKITKRGQNVTFRCDPISEHNRLYWYRQTLGQGPEFLTYFQNEAQLEKSRLLSDRFSAERPKGSFSTLEIQRTEQGDSAMYLCASSLNEGGGYTFGSGTRLTVV.